These T cell receptor beta chains were read from a single sample in a study of cytomegalovirus exposure and HLA in healthy donors. Clones were read by immunoSEQ multiplex PCR, and TCRdb kept only the in-frame ones, dropping some. This sample has about 200,000 clones, with roughly 82% found just once. Material: PBMCs. These receptors came from a young woman in good health and CMV-seropositive. Both conserved end residues are part of each CDR3. Fields, in order: CDR3 protein, J gene, V gene.

CDR3 protein: CASSLRQGEKVRF; J gene: TRBJ1-1; V gene: TRBV11-3
CDR3 protein: CASIFGLANEQFF; J gene: TRBJ2-1; V gene: TRBV7-9
CDR3 protein: CSASKAFF; J gene: TRBJ1-1; V gene: TRBV20-1
CDR3 protein: CASSESTSGMYEQYF; J gene: TRBJ2-7; V gene: TRBV6-1
CDR3 protein: CASSPPGPGTGELFF; J gene: TRBJ2-2; V gene: TRBV18
CDR3 protein: CASSYIPGLSYEQYF; J gene: TRBJ2-7; V gene: TRBV6-5
CDR3 protein: CASSIGRPRSYGYTF; J gene: TRBJ1-2; V gene: TRBV19
CDR3 protein: CSVGWSSYNEQFF; J gene: TRBJ2-1; V gene: TRBV29-1
CDR3 protein: CASSQFQGDLVQPQHF; J gene: TRBJ1-5; V gene: TRBV16
CDR3 protein: CASSDSTAQGRHF; J gene: TRBJ1-5; V gene: TRBV6-4
CDR3 protein: CASSLDPGDYEQYF; J gene: TRBJ2-7; V gene: TRBV11-2
CDR3 protein: CASSLEGPGGYEQYF; J gene: TRBJ2-7; V gene: TRBV5-4
CDR3 protein: CASSTMGGQPQHF; J gene: TRBJ1-5; V gene: TRBV9
CDR3 protein: CAWNGDPNYGYTF; J gene: TRBJ1-2; V gene: TRBV30
CDR3 protein: CSVYMNTEAFF; J gene: TRBJ1-1; V gene: TRBV29-1
CDR3 protein: CASSSRQGTEAFF; J gene: TRBJ1-1; V gene: TRBV5-1
CDR3 protein: CSASFQEGAFF; J gene: TRBJ1-1; V gene: TRBV20-1
CDR3 protein: CSARGANEKLFF; J gene: TRBJ1-4; V gene: TRBV29-1
CDR3 protein: CSAAHNYGYTF; J gene: TRBJ1-2; V gene: TRBV20-1
CDR3 protein: CASRGSGANVLTF; J gene: TRBJ2-6; V gene: TRBV7-9
CDR3 protein: CASSELGVANYGYTF; J gene: TRBJ1-2; V gene: TRBV2
CDR3 protein: CASSLGGQEYGYTF; J gene: TRBJ1-2; V gene: TRBV5-6
CDR3 protein: CASSYRQGAYEQYF; J gene: TRBJ2-7; V gene: TRBV6-6
CDR3 protein: CASSLLSGYGSGNTIYF; J gene: TRBJ1-3; V gene: TRBV7-9
CDR3 protein: CASSPSGSDTIYF; J gene: TRBJ1-3; V gene: TRBV18
CDR3 protein: CASSTLAEAYEQYF; J gene: TRBJ2-7; V gene: TRBV4-1
CDR3 protein: CASRFSDSSYEQYF; J gene: TRBJ2-7; V gene: TRBV5-1
CDR3 protein: CASTKAGTNDEQFF; J gene: TRBJ2-1; V gene: TRBV9
CDR3 protein: CASTRTDGTGRYEQYF; J gene: TRBJ2-7; V gene: TRBV19
CDR3 protein: CASSPRGAFTEAFF; J gene: TRBJ1-1; V gene: TRBV5-1